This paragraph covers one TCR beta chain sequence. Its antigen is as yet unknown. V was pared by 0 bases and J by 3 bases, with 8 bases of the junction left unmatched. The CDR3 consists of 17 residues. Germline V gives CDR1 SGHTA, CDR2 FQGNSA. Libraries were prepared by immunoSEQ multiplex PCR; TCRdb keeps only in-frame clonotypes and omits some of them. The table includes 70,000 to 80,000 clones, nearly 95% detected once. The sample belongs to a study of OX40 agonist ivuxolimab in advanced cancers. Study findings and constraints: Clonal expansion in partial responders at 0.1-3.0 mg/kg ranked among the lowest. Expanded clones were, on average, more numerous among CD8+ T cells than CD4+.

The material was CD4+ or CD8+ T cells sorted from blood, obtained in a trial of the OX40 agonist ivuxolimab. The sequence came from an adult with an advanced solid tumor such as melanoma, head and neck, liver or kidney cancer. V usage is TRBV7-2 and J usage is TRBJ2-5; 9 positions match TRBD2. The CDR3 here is CASSLAGSGGSKETQYF. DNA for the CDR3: TGTGCCAGCAGCTTAGCGGGTAGCGGGGGTTCCAAAGAGACCCAGTACTTC.